Shown below are 3 T cell receptor beta chains from a single sample sequenced in a study of tumor-infiltrating lymphocytes in primary liver carcinoma. Unsorted whole blood yielded the blood RNA, and germline DNA was also extracted. Starting from 500 ng of total RNA, TCR beta cDNA was produced with a primer in the constant region. Sequencing libraries for TCR beta derived from three nested multiplex PCR rounds that used slightly modified ARM-PCR. TRBV1-TRBV30 forward primers paired with a C-beta reverse primer were used in the first two PCR rounds, which ran about 11 cycles each. TCRdb reprocessed the multiplex PCR reads with MiXCR, giving one entry per CDR3 protein. This sample has hundreds of thousands of distinct CDR3 sequences, with around 50% found just once. The sample comprised peripheral blood. Receptors were obtained from a woman aged 25 to 39 with primary liver carcinoma and hepatitis B virus infection.

As for this clonotype: It may be a read error: a sequence one base away is much more abundant. This chain uses TRBV4-1 with TRBJ2-1; 8 bases align to TRBD2. The CDR3 consists of 15 residues. V lost 4 bases and J lost 7; bases outside the gene matches: 9. Germline loops: CDR1 MGHRA, CDR2 YSYEKL. The CDR3 loop is CASSPGGENINEQFF. The CDR3 DNA reads TGCGCCAGCAGCCCCGGGGGGGAAAACATAAATGAGCAGTTCTTC.

The chain joins TRBV28 to TRBJ1-1; tentative D call: TRBD1 (5 bases). The V end lost 5 bases, the J end lost 5 bases, and 12 bases lay between the germline ends. CDR1 is MDHEN and CDR2 is SYDVKM in the germline V gene. The CDR3 runs 13 residues. The CDR3 DNA reads TGTGCCAGCAGTCTCTCGAGGGGAACTGAAGCTTTCTTT. Translation: CASSLSRGTEAFF.

Of note for this clonotype: A read error is possible here, since a much larger clone lies one base away. The chain links TRBV4-2 to TRBJ1-5; D not certain. Per the germline V gene, CDR1 is LGHNA and CDR2 is YNFKEQ. The CDR3 loop spans 13 amino acids. The CDR3 DNA reads as TGTGCCAGCAGCCAACAGCCCAATCAGCCCCAGCGTTTT. Translating it yields CASSQQPNQPQRF.